Listed below are T cell receptor beta chains from one sample, sequenced in a study of OX40 agonist ivuxolimab in advanced cancers. Clones were sequenced by immunoSEQ multiplex PCR, and TCRdb holds only the in-frame ones, with some missing. In the table there are around 27,000 clones, more than 60% of which are singletons. Sequences were derived from CD4+ or CD8+ T cells sorted from blood, sampled in a trial of the OX40 agonist ivuxolimab. Receptors were obtained from an adult with an advanced solid tumor such as melanoma, head and neck, liver or kidney cancer. The CDR3 runs from the conserved cysteine through the conserved F or W. The order of the fields is D gene, clone size, J gene, V gene, CDR3 DNA, CDR3 protein. A D gene is named only where the DNA matches it firmly. Where a row states a size, it is once, few, many or the class of an expanded clone; other rows omit it.

D: NA
size: NA
J: TRBJ2-7
V: TRBV11-2
DNA: TGTGCCAGCAGCTTAGGAGGGACCCTCTACGAGCAGTACTTC
CDR3: CASSLGGTLYEQYF

D: NA
size: NA
J: TRBJ2-5
V: TRBV29-1
DNA: TGCAGCGTTGTAAGGGACAACCAAGAGACCCAGTACTTC
CDR3: CSVVRDNQETQYF

D: NA
size: NA
J: TRBJ2-3
V: TRBV13
DNA: TGTGCCAGCAGCTTACTAGGGAGTAGCATCACCACAGATACGCAGTATTTT
CDR3: CASSLLGSSITTDTQYF

D: NA
size: NA
J: TRBJ2-2
V: TRBV19
DNA: TGTGCCACCCCGACAGACACCGGGGAGCTGTTTTTT
CDR3: CATPTDTGELFF

D: NA
size: NA
J: TRBJ2-3
V: TRBV4-1
DNA: TGCGCCAGCAGCCGGGGTGAGGGGACAGATACGCAGTATTTT
CDR3: CASSRGEGTDTQYF

D: TRBD1
size: once
J: TRBJ2-7
V: TRBV10-3
DNA: TGTGCCATCAGTGATAGCCAGGATTTCGGACGGCCCAGGGGGTACGAGCAGTACTTC
CDR3: CAISDSQDFGRPRGYEQYF

D: NA
size: NA
J: TRBJ2-3
V: TRBV5-4
DNA: TGTGCCAGCAGCGTCGGCACAGATACGCAGTATTTT
CDR3: CASSVGTDTQYF

D: TRBD1
size: NA
J: TRBJ2-1
V: TRBV27
DNA: TGTGCCAGCAGTTACCCGGGACCCAGGGGGCCCGAGCAGTTCTTC
CDR3: CASSYPGPRGPEQFF

D: NA
size: NA
J: TRBJ2-5
V: TRBV10-3
DNA: TGTGCCATCAGTGAGACCCAAACAGGGCAGGTGACCCAGTACTTC
CDR3: CAISETQTGQVTQYF

D: TRBD1
size: NA
J: TRBJ2-4
V: TRBV6-5
DNA: TGTGCCAGCAGTTGGGGACAGGGGGCCAAAAACATTCAGTACTTC
CDR3: CASSWGQGAKNIQYF